A selection of T cell receptor beta chains follows, all from one sample in a study of tumor and adjacent non-tumor tissue in lung cancer. A single record per CDR3 protein comes from TCRdb applying MiXCR to the multiplex PCR reads. The sample has 60,000 to 85,000 distinct CDR3 sequences, roughly 80% seen once. The sample comprised lung tumor tissue. Receptors were obtained from a woman aged 50 to 60 with non-small cell lung cancer. Both conserved end residues are part of each CDR3. The order of the fields is clone size, D gene, J gene, V gene, CDR3 DNA, CDR3 protein. A D gene is named only where the DNA matches it firmly. Expanded clones are given a class, and other clones once, few, many or no size at all.

clone_size: NA; d_call: NA; j_call: TRBJ2-1; v_call: TRBV12-3/TRBV12-4; cdr3_nt: TGTGCCAGGAGTTTCCCTGGGACGGCCAATGAACAGTTCTTC; cdr3_aa: CARSFPGTANEQFF
clone_size: NA; d_call: TRBD2; j_call: TRBJ2-7; v_call: TRBV20-1; cdr3_nt: TGCAGTGATAGAGATCGAATAGCGGGAGGGCCCTATGAGCAGTACTTC; cdr3_aa: CSDRDRIAGGPYEQYF
clone_size: NA; d_call: NA; j_call: TRBJ1-1; v_call: TRBV20-1; cdr3_nt: TGCAGTGCTAGTCACCCGGGAGCTGAAGTTTTCTTT; cdr3_aa: CSASHPGAEVFF
clone_size: NA; d_call: NA; j_call: TRBJ2-7; v_call: TRBV12-3/TRBV12-4; cdr3_nt: TGTGCCAGCAGTTTGTCAGGCCCGTACTACGAGCAGTACTTC; cdr3_aa: CASSLSGPYYEQYF
clone_size: NA; d_call: TRBD2; j_call: TRBJ2-1; v_call: TRBV18; cdr3_nt: TGTGCCAGCTCACCCCTGCCGGGACTAACGGGAGACAATGAGCAGTTCTTC; cdr3_aa: CASSPLPGLTGDNEQFF
clone_size: once; d_call: NA; j_call: TRBJ1-1; v_call: TRBV4-1; cdr3_nt: TGCGCCAGCACCCAAGATATCTATAGGGGGAACACTGAAGCTTTCTTT; cdr3_aa: CASTQDIYRGNTEAFF
clone_size: NA; d_call: NA; j_call: TRBJ2-7; v_call: TRBV20-1; cdr3_nt: TGCACTGCTAGAGCGCGGGTCTCCTACGAGCAGTACTTC; cdr3_aa: CTARARVSYEQYF
clone_size: many; d_call: NA; j_call: TRBJ2-7; v_call: TRBV11-2; cdr3_nt: TGTGCCAGCACCCCCGGAGGTGGCGAGAACGAGCAGTACTTC; cdr3_aa: CASTPGGGENEQYF
clone_size: NA; d_call: NA; j_call: TRBJ2-3; v_call: TRBV11-2; cdr3_nt: TGTGCCAGCAGCCAACTACAGGGCACCCCAGATATGCAGTATTTT; cdr3_aa: CASSQLQGTPDMQYF
clone_size: NA; d_call: NA; j_call: TRBJ2-2; v_call: TRBV7-8; cdr3_nt: TGTGCCAGCAGCCTCGGGGCAGTCAAGACCGGGGAGCTGTTTTTT; cdr3_aa: CASSLGAVKTGELFF
clone_size: NA; d_call: TRBD2; j_call: TRBJ2-3; v_call: TRBV20-1; cdr3_nt: TGCAGTGCTAGTCCTACTAGCGGGCGGGATACGCAGTATTTT; cdr3_aa: CSASPTSGRDTQYF
clone_size: once; d_call: NA; j_call: TRBJ2-5; v_call: TRBV20-1; cdr3_nt: TGCAGTGCTAGCTGGCTGAAAGAGACCCACTACTTC; cdr3_aa: CSASWLKETHYF
clone_size: NA; d_call: NA; j_call: TRBJ2-5; v_call: TRBV12-3/TRBV12-4; cdr3_nt: TGTGCCAGCAGTCCGGCCGCTTTCGGACTGGCGGTGGTCGCAGAGACCCAGTACTTC; cdr3_aa: CASSPAAFGLAVVAETQYF
clone_size: NA; d_call: NA; j_call: TRBJ2-2; v_call: TRBV5-6; cdr3_nt: TGTACCAGCAGTTTGGGACTGAACACCGGGGAGCTGTTGTTT; cdr3_aa: CTSSLGLNTGELLF
clone_size: NA; d_call: NA; j_call: TRBJ2-3; v_call: TRBV5-5; cdr3_nt: TGTGCCAGCAGCACCGGACTAACGATATCTAGTGGGACAGATACGCATTATTTT; cdr3_aa: CASSTGLTISSGTDTHYF
clone_size: NA; d_call: NA; j_call: TRBJ1-5; v_call: TRBV20-1; cdr3_nt: TGCACTGTTGGAATGTTGGGGGGCAATCAGCCCCAGCATTTT; cdr3_aa: CTVGMLGGNQPQHF
clone_size: few; d_call: NA; j_call: TRBJ2-3; v_call: TRBV29-1; cdr3_nt: TGCAGCGTTGATAGTGGGAATACTGATAGGCAGTATTTT; cdr3_aa: CSVDSGNTDRQYF
clone_size: many; d_call: NA; j_call: TRBJ2-3; v_call: TRBV24-1; cdr3_nt: TGTGCCACCAGTGACAGGGACGAGGGGCCAGATACGCAGTATTTT; cdr3_aa: CATSDRDEGPDTQYF
clone_size: NA; d_call: NA; j_call: TRBJ2-5; v_call: TRBV7-8; cdr3_nt: TGTGCCAGCAGACGAGGGGAATCAGAGACCCACTACTTC; cdr3_aa: CASRRGESETHYF
clone_size: medium-sized; d_call: NA; j_call: TRBJ2-5; v_call: TRBV11-2; cdr3_nt: TGTGCCAGCAGTTTAGGAGAGACCCAGTACTTC; cdr3_aa: CASSLGETQYF
clone_size: NA; d_call: TRBD1; j_call: TRBJ2-1; v_call: TRBV6-2/TRBV6-3; cdr3_nt: TGTGCCAGCAGATCCTGGACAGGGGTCTTCGGTGAGCAGTTCTTC; cdr3_aa: CASRSWTGVFGEQFF
clone_size: NA; d_call: TRBD2; j_call: TRBJ2-7; v_call: TRBV6-5; cdr3_nt: TGTGTCAGCAGTTACTCGGCGGGAGTTACCTACGATCAGTACTTC; cdr3_aa: CVSSYSAGVTYDQYF
clone_size: NA; d_call: NA; j_call: TRBJ2-1; v_call: TRBV20-1; cdr3_nt: TGCAGTGCTCCTCTTGGAGGACACTTATACAATGAGCAGTTCTTC; cdr3_aa: CSAPLGGHLYNEQFF
clone_size: NA; d_call: TRBD2; j_call: TRBJ2-7; v_call: TRBV29-1; cdr3_nt: TGCAGCGTTCGGATTAGCGGGACCGGGCAGTACTTC; cdr3_aa: CSVRISGTGQYF
clone_size: NA; d_call: NA; j_call: TRBJ2-1; v_call: TRBV24-1; cdr3_nt: TGTGTCACCAATAAGGCCAGCAGCAGATCCTACAATGAGCACTTCTTC; cdr3_aa: CVTNKASSRSYNEHFF
clone_size: medium-sized; d_call: TRBD2; j_call: TRBJ2-7; v_call: TRBV20-1; cdr3_nt: TGCAGTGCTAGGGAGAGACTAGCGGCTTACGAGCAGTACTTC; cdr3_aa: CSARERLAAYEQYF
clone_size: NA; d_call: NA; j_call: TRBJ2-2; v_call: TRBV20-1; cdr3_nt: TGCCGTGCCACCCCGATTGGGATCCTTGGCGCCGGAGAGCTGTTTTTT; cdr3_aa: CRATPIGILGAGELFF
clone_size: NA; d_call: TRBD1; j_call: TRBJ2-2; v_call: TRBV6-5; cdr3_nt: TGTGCCAGCAGCCCCGACAGGGGGTGCGCCGGGGAGCTGTTTTTT; cdr3_aa: CASSPDRGCAGELFF
clone_size: NA; d_call: NA; j_call: TRBJ2-1; v_call: TRBV7-2; cdr3_nt: TGTGCCAGCAGCTTACAACGGAACTACAAAGAGCAGTTCTTC; cdr3_aa: CASSLQRNYKEQFF
clone_size: NA; d_call: NA; j_call: TRBJ2-7; v_call: TRBV20-1; cdr3_nt: TGCAGTCCCATCAGAGACTCGGTGCAATACGAGCAGTACTTC; cdr3_aa: CSPIRDSVQYEQYF
clone_size: few; d_call: TRBD2; j_call: TRBJ2-7; v_call: TRBV5-1; cdr3_nt: TGCGCCAGCAGGGCCGGGACTAGCGGAGGGGAGCAGTACTTC; cdr3_aa: CASRAGTSGGEQYF
clone_size: NA; d_call: NA; j_call: TRBJ2-7; v_call: TRBV24-1; cdr3_nt: TGTGCCACCAGTGAGGGACATGGTCGCAAAGAGCAGTACTTC; cdr3_aa: CATSEGHGRKEQYF
clone_size: NA; d_call: NA; j_call: TRBJ1-4; v_call: TRBV12-3/TRBV12-4; cdr3_nt: TGTGTCAGCAACCTACAGGGTGGCTTGGGTGAGAAACTGTTTTTT; cdr3_aa: CVSNLQGGLGEKLFF
clone_size: NA; d_call: TRBD2; j_call: TRBJ2-7; v_call: TRBV4-1; cdr3_nt: TGCGCCAGCAGCCAATTACTAGCGGGGACATTCTACGAGCAGTACTTC; cdr3_aa: CASSQLLAGTFYEQYF
clone_size: NA; d_call: TRBD1; j_call: TRBJ1-5; v_call: TRBV2; cdr3_nt: TGTGCCAGCAGTGGAACAGGGGGGCATAGCAATCAGCCCCAGCATTTT; cdr3_aa: CASSGTGGHSNQPQHF
clone_size: once; d_call: NA; j_call: TRBJ1-5; v_call: TRBV19; cdr3_nt: TGTGCCAGTAGTAACGGGAGGAGGAATCAGCCCCATCATTTC; cdr3_aa: CASSNGRRNQPHHF
clone_size: NA; d_call: NA; j_call: TRBJ1-6; v_call: TRBV4-3; cdr3_nt: TGCGCCGGCAGCCAAGATAGTGTGGCCTCAAGCTCCTATAATTCACCCCTCCACTTT; cdr3_aa: CAGSQDSVASSSYNSPLHF
clone_size: NA; d_call: TRBD1; j_call: TRBJ1-2; v_call: TRBV4-2; cdr3_nt: TGTGCCTGCGGAGAGGACAGGGGGGTTCATGGCTACACCTTC; cdr3_aa: CACGEDRGVHGYTF
clone_size: NA; d_call: NA; j_call: TRBJ2-7; v_call: TRBV29-1; cdr3_nt: TGCGGCGTTGAAACCGGCAGGGAAAGCTACGAGCGGTACTTC; cdr3_aa: CGVETGRESYERYF
clone_size: many; d_call: TRBD1; j_call: TRBJ2-3; v_call: TRBV24-1; cdr3_nt: TGTGCCACCAGTGATTTACAGGGGGACACAGATACGCAGTATTTT; cdr3_aa: CATSDLQGDTDTQYF
clone_size: once; d_call: NA; j_call: TRBJ2-1; v_call: TRBV4-1; cdr3_nt: TGCGCCAGCAGCCAAGGATGGGCGTCTTACAGTGAGCAGTTCTTC; cdr3_aa: CASSQGWASYSEQFF
clone_size: NA; d_call: NA; j_call: TRBJ2-5; v_call: TRBV28; cdr3_nt: TGTACCAGCAGTTTCCCCAGGGGAACAGGAGGACAAGAGGCCCAGTACTTC; cdr3_aa: CTSSFPRGTGGQEAQYF
clone_size: NA; d_call: NA; j_call: TRBJ2-1; v_call: TRBV11-2; cdr3_nt: TGTGCCAGCGGCTTTATATCGCGAGGAGACAATGAGCAGTTCTTC; cdr3_aa: CASGFISRGDNEQFF
clone_size: NA; d_call: TRBD2; j_call: TRBJ2-1; v_call: TRBV4-3; cdr3_nt: TGCTCCAGCAACCAAGATGCGGCTAGCGGGGTCTCCTACAATAAGCAGTTCTTC; cdr3_aa: CSSNQDAASGVSYNKQFF
clone_size: NA; d_call: NA; j_call: TRBJ2-1; v_call: TRBV11-2; cdr3_nt: TGTGCCAGCAGTTTACCTAGCGATATTTACAATGAGCAGTTCTTC; cdr3_aa: CASSLPSDIYNEQFF
clone_size: NA; d_call: NA; j_call: TRBJ2-1; v_call: TRBV28; cdr3_nt: TGTGCCAGCAGTCCCCCTAGGATAGCGGAAGTTGAGCAGTTCTTC; cdr3_aa: CASSPPRIAEVEQFF
clone_size: NA; d_call: TRBD2; j_call: TRBJ2-7; v_call: TRBV29-1; cdr3_nt: TGCAGCGTTGTACTAGTACTAGCGGGAGTTGAGCAGTACTTC; cdr3_aa: CSVVLVLAGVEQYF
clone_size: NA; d_call: NA; j_call: TRBJ1-5; v_call: TRBV6-2/TRBV6-3; cdr3_nt: TGTGACAGCAATGAGGTACCGATTCAGCCCAAGTATTTT; cdr3_aa: CDSNEVPIQPKYF
clone_size: medium-sized; d_call: NA; j_call: TRBJ2-6; v_call: TRBV29-1; cdr3_nt: TGCAGCGTTGTTGCAGCGAGCTCTGGGGCCAACGTCCTGACTTTC; cdr3_aa: CSVVAASSGANVLTF
clone_size: NA; d_call: NA; j_call: TRBJ2-5; v_call: TRBV12-3/TRBV12-4; cdr3_nt: TGTGCCAACAGCTTACCGGACATCCAAGAGACCCAGTACTTC; cdr3_aa: CANSLPDIQETQYF
clone_size: NA; d_call: TRBD2; j_call: TRBJ2-1; v_call: TRBV20-1; cdr3_nt: TGCGGTGTGGAACTTAGCGGGAGCTCCTACAATGAGCAGTTCTTC; cdr3_aa: CGVELSGSSYNEQFF
clone_size: NA; d_call: NA; j_call: TRBJ1-1; v_call: TRBV20-1; cdr3_nt: TGCAGTGCTAGACCCCAAGTGGTTACGGGGACTGAAGCTTTCTTT; cdr3_aa: CSARPQVVTGTEAFF